The 32 T cell receptor beta chains below all came from one sample that was sequenced in a study of shared T cell receptors in the human thymus. Profiling relied on immunoSEQ multiplex PCR, and the TCRdb table lists in-frame clones only, not all of them. The profile covers about 380,000 clones, with approximately 95% appearing a single time and around 0.018% taken by the ten largest. Sequenced: thymocytes. The receptors were gathered from a human donor.

V is TRBV2 and J is TRBJ1-4; 11 bases align to TRBD1. The germline CDR1 and CDR2 sequences are SNHLY and FYNNEI. J was trimmed by 8 bases and V by 4 bases; bases with no gene match: 12. CDR3 size: 17 residues. CDR3 in amino acids: CASSGGQGARRNEKLFF. CDR3 sequence (DNA): TGTGCCAGCAGTGGTGGACAGGGGGCGCGGAGAAACGAAAAACTGTTTTTT.

Turning to this clone: Other DNA sequences in the same sample also yield this CDR3. V usage is TRBV4-3 and J usage is TRBJ2-7; a weak D match, TRBD2 (6 bases). V was shortened by 0 bases and J by 1 base, with 10 bases between the two germline ends. The CDR3 spans 15 residues. Germline CDR1 and CDR2: LGHNA and YSLEER. DNA for the CDR3: TGCGCCAGCAGCCAAGATAGGGACTCATCCTACGAGCAGTACTTC. Translated, it gives CASSQDRDSSYEQYF.

The rearrangement links TRBV27 to TRBJ1-1; D might be TRBD1 (5 bases). The ends were cut back, 5 bases at V and 6 bases at J, with 7 bases in the middle. CDR1 and CDR2 from the germline V gene are MNHEY and SMNVEV (reference sequence). This CDR3 is built from 11 residues. The CDR3, as DNA: TGTGCCAGCAGTGGGGGGGCTGAAGCTTTCTTT. Its translation is CASSGGAEAFF.

The chain employs TRBV11-2 and TRBJ2-7; 8 bases map to TRBD2. The length of the CDR3 is 17 residues. The J segment lost 7 bases and the V segment lost 4 bases, leaving 18 bases of the junction unmatched. Germline V gene data show CDR1 as SGHAT and CDR2 as FQNNGV. The CDR3 DNA follows: TGTGCCAGCAGCTCCGTCCTCCCCGGCGGGAGGAGTGAAGAGCAGTACTTC. It is translated as CASSSVLPGGRSEEQYF.

This clone was seen a handful of times. This chain joins TRBV28 and TRBJ2-2; the D gene is possibly TRBD2 (6 bases). This CDR3 spans 16 amino acids. Germline loops: CDR1 MDHEN, CDR2 SYDVKM. With 9 bases removed from V and 1 base from J, the gap between germline ends came to 18 bases. The CDR3 coding sequence is TGTGCCAGTATTCCCAATGAGGGACTGAACACCGGGGAGCTGTTTTTT. It encodes CASIPNEGLNTGELFF.

The J gene is TRBJ2-7, the V gene TRBV20-1; unclear D gene. Deletions cut 2 bases from V and 4 bases from J, with 3 bases between. The CDR3 sequence is 10 residues long. The V gene's germline CDR1 is DFQATT and CDR2 SNEGSKA (reference sequence). The chain's CDR3 is CSARQYEQYF. The CDR3 DNA sequence: TGCAGTGCTAGACAGTACGAGCAGTACTTC.

The CDR3 nucleotides are TGTGCCAGCAGCTTAGAAGTTTTGCGGTATGGGATTACAGATACGCAGTATTTT. Translation gives CASSLEVLRYGITDTQYF. J is TRBJ2-3 and V is TRBV7-9, with D hard to call. CDR3 size: 18 residues. Trimming left V 1 base short and J 3 bases short, with 20 bases between. Germline assignment: CDR1 SEHNR and CDR2 FQNEAQ (reference sequence).

This chain uses TRBV6-5 with TRBJ1-2, with D tentatively TRBD1 (5 bases). CDR3 length: 14 amino acids. With 2 bases removed from V and 3 bases from J, the gap between germline ends came to 10 bases. The germline V gene has CDR1 MNHEY and CDR2 SVGAGI. DNA for the CDR3: TGTGCCAGCAGTTACAATGTACAGGACTATGGCTACACCTTC. Amino acids: CASSYNVQDYGYTF.

The chain carries TRBV10-1 and TRBJ2-4; 9 bases match TRBD1. The V and J ends lost 2 bases and 7 bases, in that order; junction bases with no gene match: 15. This CDR3 is 18 amino acids long. From germline, CDR1 is WNHNN and CDR2 SYGVQD (reference sequence). DNA of the CDR3: TGCGCCAGCAGTGAGCGATCCTGGACCGGACAGGGGACTAACATTCAGTACTTC. It specifies CASSERSWTGQGTNIQYF.

Comment on this clone: This sample also contains other DNA sequences that code for the same CDR3. The rearrangement joins TRBV27 to TRBJ1-1; D call uncertain. V lost 6 bases to trimming and J lost 4 bases, with 9 bases between them. The CDR3 is made up of 12 amino acids. The germline V gene encodes CDR1 MNHEY and CDR2 SMNVEV (reference sequence). The CDR3 spells CASSPRGTEAFF. CDR3 sequence (DNA): TGTGCCAGCAGCCCCCGGGGCACTGAAGCTTTCTTT.

This sequence joins TRBV18 and TRBJ2-3, with 8 bases fitting TRBD2. Unmatched junction bases numbered 3, after V lost 4 bases and J lost 0 bases. CDR3 length: 15 residues. Germline-derived CDR1 and CDR2 are KGHSH and LQKENI. Here the CDR3 reads CASSQASGSTDTQYF. The DNA of the CDR3 is TGTGCCAGCTCACAGGCTAGCGGGAGCACAGATACGCAGTATTTT.

The rearrangement joins TRBV18 to TRBJ2-1; 11 bases line up with TRBD1. The CDR3 is made up of 20 amino acids. Germline trimming cut 2 bases from V and 4 bases from J; bases unmatched to any gene: 16. Germline V gene lookup returns CDR1 KGHSH and CDR2 LQKENI. The CDR3 DNA is TGTGCCAGCTCACCAGGGAGAGGACAGGGGGCGGCTAGGAAGTACAATGAGCAGTTCTTC. This encodes CASSPGRGQGAARKYNEQFF.

The rearrangement links TRBV27 to TRBJ2-1, with D possibly being TRBD2 (5 bases). V dropped 5 bases and J dropped 10 bases, with 18 bases sitting between them. The CDR3 runs 14 residues. Germline CDR1 and CDR2: MNHEY and SMNVEV (reference sequence). CDR3 loop: CASSPWTDSGEQFF. The DNA of the CDR3 is TGTGCCAGCAGTCCTTGGACTGACTCGGGGGAGCAGTTCTTC.

The rearrangement joins TRBV29-1 to TRBJ1-2, with D possibly matching TRBD1 (6 bases). V lost 5 bases and J 4 bases, leaving 20 bases between the germline ends. The V gene's germline CDR1 is SQVTM and CDR2 ANQGSEA. The CDR3 totals 15 residues. CDR3 sequence: CSVIPRIGGSYGYTF. CDR3 sequence (DNA): TGCAGCGTTATTCCCCGAATAGGGGGGAGCTATGGCTACACCTTC.

This rearrangement joins TRBV28 to TRBJ1-1, with 8 bases that match TRBD1. CDR3 length: 15 amino acids. The germline V gene encodes CDR1 MDHEN and CDR2 SYDVKM. The junction had 7 bases not matched to a gene; V was cut back by 3 bases and J by 4 bases. CDR3 DNA sequence: TGTGCCAGCAGTTTTTGGGCAGGGGGCCTCACTGAAGCTTTCTTT. It encodes CASSFWAGGLTEAFF.

The chain couples TRBV18 to TRBJ1-5, with a possible D match to TRBD1 (6 bases). With 3 bases removed from V and 0 bases from J, the gap between germline ends came to 15 bases. The CDR3 length is 17 residues. Germline V gene sequence: CDR1 KGHSH, CDR2 LQKENI. CDR3 coding DNA: TGTGCCAGCTCACCGGGATCGGGGGACAATAGCAATCAGCCCCAGCATTTT. This translates into CASSPGSGDNSNQPQHF.

The rearrangement links TRBV28 to TRBJ2-2; possibly TRBD2 for D (6 bases). This CDR3 is 14 amino acids long. Trimming removed 8 bases from V and 3 bases from J, with 13 bases in between. Germline V lookup: CDR1 MDHEN, CDR2 SYDVKM. CDR3 sequence reads: CASRVGGYTGELFF. CDR3 nucleotides: TGTGCCAGCCGGGTGGGGGGATACACCGGGGAGCTGTTTTTT.

This sequence joins TRBV14 and TRBJ2-1; possible D gene TRBD1, 6 bases. Trimming shortened V by 6 bases and J by 0 bases, and 12 bases separated the two germline ends. CDR3 length: 15 amino acids. Germline assignment: CDR1 SGHDN and CDR2 FVKESK. The CDR3 nucleotides read TGTGCCAGCAGACCGAGACAGGTCTCCTACAATGAGCAGTTCTTC. Translated, it gives CASRPRQVSYNEQFF.

V is TRBV27 and J is TRBJ1-3, with no clear D. V gave up 6 bases and J gave up 4 bases, with 10 bases separating them. Germline values: CDR1 MNHEY, CDR2 SMNVEV (reference sequence). The CDR3 consists of 13 residues. The DNA of the CDR3 is TGTGCCAGCAGGAGTGGCCCGGGAAACACCATATATTTT. This encodes CASRSGPGNTIYF.

V gene TRBV7-9 combines with J gene TRBJ1-2; possible D gene TRBD1, 6 bases. The CDR3 length is 17 residues. Trimming removed 1 base at V and 9 bases at J, with 24 bases between. Germline CDR1 reads SEHNR; CDR2 reads FQNEAQ (reference sequence). The CDR3 DNA follows: TGTGCCAGCAGCTTAGATCTTCTCGGGGGGCGGATCGGGTGCTACACCTTC. Its translation: CASSLDLLGGRIGCYTF.

The chain has TRBV2 and TRBJ2-5; 10 positions match TRBD2. V lost 6 bases to trimming and J lost 3 bases; unmatched junction nucleotides: 4. The germline CDR1 and CDR2 sequences are SNHLY and FYNNEI. This CDR3 is 14 amino acids long. CDR3 sequence reads: CASRGTSGEETQYF. The CDR3 DNA reads as TGTGCCAGCAGAGGTACTAGCGGGGAAGAGACCCAGTACTTC.

The V and J genes are TRBV6-6 and TRBJ2-1, with D hard to call. The germline V gene has CDR1 MNHNY and CDR2 SVGAGI (reference sequence). This CDR3 is built from 14 residues. V lost 4 bases and J lost 4, with 11 bases in between. The CDR3: CASSSPDRYNEQFF. The CDR3 DNA sequence: TGTGCCAGCAGTTCCCCGGACCGTTACAATGAGCAGTTCTTC.

The chain couples TRBV4-2 to TRBJ2-7; the match to TRBD1 covers 7 bases. J gave up 6 bases and V 0 bases, and 5 bases lay outside the gene matches. CDR1 and CDR2 from the germline V gene are LGHNA and YNFKEQ. The CDR3 extends over 14 amino acids. The CDR3 sequence: CASSQEGGEVEQYF. CDR3 sequence (DNA): TGTGCCAGCAGCCAAGAAGGGGGCGAAGTCGAGCAGTACTTC.

This clone was seen once. The chain joins TRBV27 to TRBJ1-2; TRBD1 matches at 10 bases. Germline lookup yields CDR1 MNHEY and CDR2 SMNVEV (reference sequence). V dropped 4 bases and J dropped 8; count of bases not matched to a gene: 16. The CDR3 extends over 17 amino acids. The CDR3 DNA follows: TGTGCCAGCAGTTGCGCCGACGGGACAGGGGTGCTCAAAGGCTACACCTTC. Its protein is CASSCADGTGVLKGYTF.

The V gene is TRBV14, the J gene TRBJ2-3; 7 positions agree with TRBD1. With V trimmed by 3 bases and J by 4 bases, 19 bases remained unmatched. CDR1 and CDR2 from the germline V gene are SGHDN and FVKESK. The CDR3 extends over 19 amino acids. This CDR3 is CASSHTGAERTPNPDTQYF. CDR3 DNA: TGTGCCAGCAGCCACACAGGGGCGGAACGCACCCCCAATCCAGATACGCAGTATTTT. Looking up the rest from reference TRBV14 and TRBJ2-3 gives the full variable domain: EAGVTQFPSHSVIEKGQTVTLRCDPISGHDNLYWYRRVMGKEIKFLLHFVKESKQDESGMPNNRFLAERTGGTYSTLKVQPAELEDSGVYFCASSHTGAERTPNPDTQYFGPGTRLTVL.

This chain joins TRBV6-4 and TRBJ2-2; TRBD2 agrees at 8 bases. The CDR3 contains 16 residues. Germline lookup yields CDR1 MRHNA and CDR2 SNTAGT. V lost 6 bases to trimming and J lost 0 bases; unmatched junction nucleotides: 6. The CDR3 protein is CASSQQLAANTGELFF. CDR3 sequence (DNA): TGTGCCAGCAGCCAACAACTAGCGGCGAACACCGGGGAGCTGTTTTTT.

The chain recombines TRBV6-4 with TRBJ1-2, with 9 positions matching TRBD1. The J segment lost 7 bases and the V segment lost 3 bases, leaving 6 bases of the junction unmatched. This CDR3 contains 14 residues. Germline values: CDR1 MRHNA, CDR2 SNTAGT. The CDR3 DNA follows: TGTGCCAGCAGTGATCGGGGACAGGGAGTTGGCTACACCTTC. Translating it yields CASSDRGQGVGYTF.

J is TRBJ2-7 and V is TRBV19, with D perhaps being TRBD1 or TRBD2 (5 bases each). Trimming took 1 base from V and 6 from J, leaving 16 bases between them. The CDR3 is 15 residues long. Looked up from germline, CDR1 is LNHDA and CDR2 is SQIVND (reference sequence). This CDR3 is CASSIVQGPSGEQYF. The CDR3 DNA sequence: TGTGCCAGTAGTATAGTGCAGGGACCCTCTGGCGAGCAGTACTTC.

This chain connects TRBV7-6 to TRBJ1-1; 11 bases agree with TRBD1. V shed 2 bases, J shed 3 bases, and the junction held 14 bases outside the gene matches. Looked up from germline, CDR1 is SGHVS and CDR2 is FNYEAQ. The CDR3 length is 19 residues. CDR3 nucleotide sequence: TGTGCCAGCAGCTTAAAGGTCCGGACAGGGGGCGCTGGGGACACTGAAGCTTTCTTT. The encoded protein is CASSLKVRTGGAGDTEAFF.

This chain links TRBV11-3 with TRBJ1-1; 9 nucleotides align to TRBD1. The germline V gene has CDR1 SGHNT and CDR2 YENEEA. This CDR3 comprises 12 residues. Trimming at V came to 6 bases and at J to 8 bases, leaving 4 bases not matched to a gene. CDR3 protein: CASSPGQGEAFF. CDR3 nucleotides: TGTGCCAGCAGTCCGGGACAGGGAGAAGCTTTCTTT.

This rearrangement joins TRBV6-6 to TRBJ1-2; no clear D gene. Trimming shortened V by 6 bases and J by 2 bases, and 13 bases separated the two germline ends. The CDR3 runs to 14 residues. Germline loops: CDR1 MNHNY, CDR2 SVGAGI (reference sequence). The CDR3 DNA reads as TGTGCCAGCAGGACGTCGGACGGGAACTATGGCTACACCTTC. Its protein product is CASRTSDGNYGYTF.

The rearrangement links TRBV27 to TRBJ1-2; TRBD1 matches 10 bases. Losses at the gene ends were 5 bases for V and 7 bases for J; bases not matched to a gene: 7. The length of the CDR3 is 14 residues. From germline, CDR1 is MNHEY and CDR2 SMNVEV (reference sequence). The CDR3 here is CASSPDRGRRGYTF. The CDR3, as DNA: TGTGCCAGCAGTCCCGACAGGGGGCGTCGTGGCTACACCTTC.